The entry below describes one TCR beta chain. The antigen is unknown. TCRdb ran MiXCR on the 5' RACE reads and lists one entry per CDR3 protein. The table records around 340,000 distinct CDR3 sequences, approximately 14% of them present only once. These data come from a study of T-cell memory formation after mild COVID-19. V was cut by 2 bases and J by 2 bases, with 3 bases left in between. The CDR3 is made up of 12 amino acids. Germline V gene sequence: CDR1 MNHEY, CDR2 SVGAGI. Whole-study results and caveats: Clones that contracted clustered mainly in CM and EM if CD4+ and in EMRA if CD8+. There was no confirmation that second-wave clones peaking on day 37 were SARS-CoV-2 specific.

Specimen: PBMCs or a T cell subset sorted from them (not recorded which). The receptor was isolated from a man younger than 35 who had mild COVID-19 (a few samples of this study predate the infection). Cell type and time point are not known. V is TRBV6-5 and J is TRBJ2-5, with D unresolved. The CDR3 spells CASSYQQETQYF. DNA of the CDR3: TGTGCCAGCAGTTACCAGCAAGAGACCCAGTACTTC.